This T cell receptor (beta chain) was identified during a study of cytomegalovirus exposure and HLA in healthy donors. About the study: There were some 410 genotyped donors. Of these, roughly 80% fell in the genetic ancestry cluster associated with self-reported Caucasian donors. Study-wide results and limits: The authors confirmed in vitro that a few CMV-associated chains were specific for CMV antigens. Reportedly, TCR beta sequences accurately predicted HLA-A and HLA-B alleles in most subjects.

As for this clone: Antigen unknown.

The study ran its PCR with 60 Vbeta and 13 Jbeta primers. TCRdb's copy holds only in-frame clones and misses some; the assay was immunoSEQ multiplex PCR. Of about 150,000 clones listed, around 73% are singletons. The V gene end was trimmed by 6 bases and the J gene end by 5 bases; junction bases not matched to a gene: 10. The CDR3 is 15 residues long. The V gene's germline CDR1 is MDHEN and CDR2 SYDVKM. The TCR originated in a young woman in good health and CMV-seronegative. The chain uses TRBV28 and TRBJ1-5; the match to TRBD1 covers 7 bases. Sequenced: PBMCs. The CDR3, as DNA: TGTGCCAGCAGCACCGACAGGGTCGGGGATCAGCCCCAGCATTTT. As protein: CASSTDRVGDQPQHF.